This entry is about one T cell receptor beta chain. Its antigen remains unidentified. This entry is derived from a study of glioma-infiltrating T cells. Study-wide results and caveats: Non-neoplastic patients had below-expected tissue-blood divergence, while all gliomas exceeded expectation. CDR3 overlap between tissue and blood was very small.

Using RNA template, CDR3s of TCR alpha and beta were amplified with iRepertoire arm-PCR. Input was roughly 100-450 ng of tissue mRNA or PBMC total RNA. From the multiplex PCR reads, TCRdb called clonotypes with MiXCR, one entry per CDR3 protein. The sample has over 140,000 distinct CDR3 sequences, 30% to 40% seen once. This CDR3 contains 12 residues. Trimming took 6 bases from V and 6 from J, leaving 9 bases between them. CDR1 is MDHEN, CDR2 SYDVKM, per germline. This sequence joins TRBV28 and TRBJ1-5; no clear D. The sequencing input was glioma tissue, nonneoplastic brain tissue, or PBMCs (not recorded which). This receptor was taken from a human donor with low-grade glioma or glioblastoma, undergoing nonglioma brain surgery, or in good health (not recorded which). CDR3 loop: CASRVRGQPQHF. In DNA, the CDR3 is TGTGCCAGCAGGGTCCGAGGTCAGCCCCAGCATTTT.